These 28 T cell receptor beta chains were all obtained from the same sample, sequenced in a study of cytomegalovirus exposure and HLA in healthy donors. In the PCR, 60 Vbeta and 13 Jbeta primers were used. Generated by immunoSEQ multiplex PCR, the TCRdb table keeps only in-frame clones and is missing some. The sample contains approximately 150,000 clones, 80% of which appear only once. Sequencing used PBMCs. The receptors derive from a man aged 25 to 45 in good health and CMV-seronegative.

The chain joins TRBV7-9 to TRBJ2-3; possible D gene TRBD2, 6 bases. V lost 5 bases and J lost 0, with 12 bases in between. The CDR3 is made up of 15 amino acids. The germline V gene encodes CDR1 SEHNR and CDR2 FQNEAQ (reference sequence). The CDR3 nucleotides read TGTGCCAGCAGCCCGAGGAGGGGTAGCACAGATACGCAGTATTTT. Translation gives CASSPRRGSTDTQYF. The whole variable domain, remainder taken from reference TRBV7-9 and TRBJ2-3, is DTGVSQNPRHKITKRGQNVTFRCDPISEHNRLYWYRQTLGQGPEFLTYFQNEAQLEKSRLLSDRFSAERPKGSFSTLEIQRTEQGDSAMYLCASSPRRGSTDTQYFGPGTRLTVL.

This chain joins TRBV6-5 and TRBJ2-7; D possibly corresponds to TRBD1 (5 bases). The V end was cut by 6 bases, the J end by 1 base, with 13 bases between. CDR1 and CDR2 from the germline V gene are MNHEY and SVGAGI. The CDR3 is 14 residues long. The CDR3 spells CASSTPDNSYEQYF. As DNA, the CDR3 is TGTGCCAGCAGCACCCCGGACAATTCCTACGAGCAGTACTTC.

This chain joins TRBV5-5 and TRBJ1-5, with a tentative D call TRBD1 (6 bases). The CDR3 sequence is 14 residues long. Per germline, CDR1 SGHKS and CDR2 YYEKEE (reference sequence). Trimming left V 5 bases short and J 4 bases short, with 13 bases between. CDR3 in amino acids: CASSFRQVNQPQHF. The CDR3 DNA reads TGTGCCAGCAGTTTCCGACAGGTGAATCAGCCCCAGCATTTT.

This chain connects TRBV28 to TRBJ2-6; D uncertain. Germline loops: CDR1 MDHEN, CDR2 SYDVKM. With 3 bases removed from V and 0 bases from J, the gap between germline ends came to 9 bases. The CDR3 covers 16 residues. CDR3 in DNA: TGTGCCAGCAGTTTGGCTAGGCGCTCTGGGGCCAACGTCCTGACTTTC. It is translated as CASSLARRSGANVLTF.

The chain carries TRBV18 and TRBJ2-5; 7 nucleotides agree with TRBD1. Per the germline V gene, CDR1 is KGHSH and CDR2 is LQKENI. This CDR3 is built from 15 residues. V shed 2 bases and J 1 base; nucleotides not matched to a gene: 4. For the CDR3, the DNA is TGTGCCAGCTCACCAAGGTGGGACAGCCAAGAGACCCAGTACTTC. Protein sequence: CASSPRWDSQETQYF.

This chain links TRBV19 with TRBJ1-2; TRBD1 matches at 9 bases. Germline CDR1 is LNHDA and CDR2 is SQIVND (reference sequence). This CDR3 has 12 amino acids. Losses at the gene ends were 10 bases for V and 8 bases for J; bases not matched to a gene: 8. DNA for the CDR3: TGTGCCACGGGGACAGGGCACACCGGCTACACCTTC. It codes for CATGTGHTGYTF.

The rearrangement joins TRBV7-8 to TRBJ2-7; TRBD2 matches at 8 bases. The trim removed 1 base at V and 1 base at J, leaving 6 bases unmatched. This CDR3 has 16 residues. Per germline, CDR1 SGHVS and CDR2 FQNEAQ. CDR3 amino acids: CASSLVPGGVSYEQYF. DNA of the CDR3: TGTGCCAGCAGCTTAGTTCCGGGGGGGGTTTCCTACGAGCAGTACTTC.

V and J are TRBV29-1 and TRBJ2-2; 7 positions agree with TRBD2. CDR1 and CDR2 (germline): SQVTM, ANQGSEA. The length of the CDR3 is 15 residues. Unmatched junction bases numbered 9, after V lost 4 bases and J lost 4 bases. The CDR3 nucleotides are TGCAGCGTTGGGGGAGGGCCGGGGTTCACCGGGGAGCTGTTTTTT. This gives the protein CSVGGGPGFTGELFF.

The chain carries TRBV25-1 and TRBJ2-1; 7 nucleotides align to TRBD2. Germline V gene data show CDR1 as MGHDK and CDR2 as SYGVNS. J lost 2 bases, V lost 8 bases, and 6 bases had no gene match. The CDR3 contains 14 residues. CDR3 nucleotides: TGTGCCAGCCGGGGACTATCCCCCTACAATGAGCAGTTCTTC. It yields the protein CASRGLSPYNEQFF.

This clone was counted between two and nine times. This CDR3 reads CASRDRVEYQETQYF. CDR3 nucleotide sequence: TGTGCCAGCAGAGACAGGGTGGAGTACCAAGAGACCCAGTACTTC. The rearrangement joins TRBV28 to TRBJ2-5, with 7 bases aligning to TRBD1. The CDR3 length is 15 residues. In germline, CDR1 is MDHEN, CDR2 SYDVKM. Trimming removed 6 bases from V and 0 bases from J; junction bases left unmatched: 7.

Written as DNA, the CDR3 is TGTGCCAGCAGGGAGACAGGGGGTTTGATCGAGCAGTACTTC. This codes for CASRETGGLIEQYF. The genes are TRBV28 and TRBJ2-7, with 9 bases aligning to TRBD1. The V gene's germline CDR1 is MDHEN and CDR2 SYDVKM. J was trimmed by 6 bases and V by 6 bases; bases with no gene match: 9. The CDR3 consists of 14 residues.

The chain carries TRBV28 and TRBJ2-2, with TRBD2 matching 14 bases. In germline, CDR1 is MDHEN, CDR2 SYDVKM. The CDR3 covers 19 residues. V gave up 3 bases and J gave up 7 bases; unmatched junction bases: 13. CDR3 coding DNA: TGTGCCAGCAGTTTCGTCCGGGCGGGACTAGCGGGAGTAGGCGGGGAGCTGTTTTTT. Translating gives CASSFVRAGLAGVGGELFF.

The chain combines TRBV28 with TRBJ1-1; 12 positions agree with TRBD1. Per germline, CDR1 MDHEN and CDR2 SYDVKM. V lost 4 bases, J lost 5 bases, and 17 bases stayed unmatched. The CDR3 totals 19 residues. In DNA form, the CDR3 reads TGTGCCAGCAGTTCTCACACCCGTACGGGACAGGGGGCGATTACTGAAGCTTTCTTT. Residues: CASSSHTRTGQGAITEAFF.

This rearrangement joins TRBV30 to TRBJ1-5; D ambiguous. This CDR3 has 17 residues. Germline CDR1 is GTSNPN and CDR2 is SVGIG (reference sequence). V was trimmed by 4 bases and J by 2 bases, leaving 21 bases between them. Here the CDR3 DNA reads TGTGCCTGGACTCCTTCCCGGGTCCGCGGCGGCAATCAGCCCCAGCATTTT. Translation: CAWTPSRVRGGNQPQHF. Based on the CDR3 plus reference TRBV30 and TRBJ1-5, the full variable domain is SQTIHQWPATLVQPVGSPLSLECTVEGTSNPNLYWYRQAAGRGLQLLFYSVGIGQISSEVPQNLSASRPQDRQFILSSKKLLLSDSGFYLCAWTPSRVRGGNQPQHFGDGTRLSIL.

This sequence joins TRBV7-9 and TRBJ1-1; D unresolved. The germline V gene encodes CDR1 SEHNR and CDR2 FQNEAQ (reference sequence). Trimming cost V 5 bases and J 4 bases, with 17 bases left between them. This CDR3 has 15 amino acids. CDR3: CASSLNPGIFTEAFF. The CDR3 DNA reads TGTGCCAGCAGCCTGAACCCGGGGATTTTCACTGAAGCTTTCTTT.

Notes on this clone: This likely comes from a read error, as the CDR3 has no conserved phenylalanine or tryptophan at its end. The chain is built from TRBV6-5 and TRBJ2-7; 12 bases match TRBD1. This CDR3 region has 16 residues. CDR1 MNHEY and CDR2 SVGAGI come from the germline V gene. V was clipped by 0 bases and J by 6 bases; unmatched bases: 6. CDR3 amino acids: CASSYSLGQGAIEQYS. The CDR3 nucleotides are TGTGCCAGCAGTTACTCGTTGGGACAGGGGGCGATCGAGCAGTACTCC.

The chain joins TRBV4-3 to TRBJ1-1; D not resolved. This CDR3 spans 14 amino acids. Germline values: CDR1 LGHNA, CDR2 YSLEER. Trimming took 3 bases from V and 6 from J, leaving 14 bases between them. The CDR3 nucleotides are TGCGCCAGCAGCCACCGGACCGGGAGGGCTGAAGCTTTCTTT. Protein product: CASSHRTGRAEAFF.

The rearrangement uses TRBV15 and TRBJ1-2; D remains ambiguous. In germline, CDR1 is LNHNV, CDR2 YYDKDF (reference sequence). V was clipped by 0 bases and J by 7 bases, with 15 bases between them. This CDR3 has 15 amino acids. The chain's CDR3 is CATSRDWSREAGYTF. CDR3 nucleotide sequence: TGTGCCACCAGCAGAGATTGGTCTAGAGAGGCTGGCTACACCTTC.

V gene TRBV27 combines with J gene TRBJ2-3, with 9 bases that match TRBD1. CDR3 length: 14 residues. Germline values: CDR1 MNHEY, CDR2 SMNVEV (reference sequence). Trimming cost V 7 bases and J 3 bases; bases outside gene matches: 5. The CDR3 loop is CASTRDRVTDTQYF. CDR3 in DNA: TGTGCCAGCACCCGGGACAGGGTGACAGATACGCAGTATTTT.

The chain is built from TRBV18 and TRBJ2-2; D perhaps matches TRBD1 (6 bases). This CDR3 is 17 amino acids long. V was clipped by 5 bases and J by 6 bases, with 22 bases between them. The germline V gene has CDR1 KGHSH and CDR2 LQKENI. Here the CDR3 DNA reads TGTGCCAGCTCATCAGCTCCCAGGGGCACTGGCGCCGGGGAGCTGTTTTTT. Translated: CASSSAPRGTGAGELFF.

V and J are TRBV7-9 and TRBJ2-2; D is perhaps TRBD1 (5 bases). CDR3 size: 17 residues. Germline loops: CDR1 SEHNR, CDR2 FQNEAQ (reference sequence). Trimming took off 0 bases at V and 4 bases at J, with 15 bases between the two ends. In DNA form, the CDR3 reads TGTGCCAGCAGCTTAGCCAGGCAGGGCCCTATCACCGGGGAGCTGTTTTTT. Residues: CASSLARQGPITGELFF. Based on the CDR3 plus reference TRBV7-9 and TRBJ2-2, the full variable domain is DTGVSQNPRHKITKRGQNVTFRCDPISEHNRLYWYRQTLGQGPEFLTYFQNEAQLEKSRLLSDRFSAERPKGSFSTLEIQRTEQGDSAMYLCASSLARQGPITGELFFGEGSRLTVL.

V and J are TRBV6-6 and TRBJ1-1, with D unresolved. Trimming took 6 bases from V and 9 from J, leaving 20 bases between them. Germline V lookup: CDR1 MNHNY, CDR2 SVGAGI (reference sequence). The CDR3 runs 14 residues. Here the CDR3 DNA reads TGTGCCAGCAGGCCCCTAGGACCACTAGACCAAGCTTTCTTT. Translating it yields CASRPLGPLDQAFF.

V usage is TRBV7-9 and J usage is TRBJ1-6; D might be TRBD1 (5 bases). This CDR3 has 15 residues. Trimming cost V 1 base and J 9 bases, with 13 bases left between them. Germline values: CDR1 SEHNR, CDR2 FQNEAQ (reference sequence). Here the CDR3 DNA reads TGTGCCAGCAGCTTAGGCCGGGGGAGGGGTTCACCCCTCCACTTT. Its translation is CASSLGRGRGSPLHF.

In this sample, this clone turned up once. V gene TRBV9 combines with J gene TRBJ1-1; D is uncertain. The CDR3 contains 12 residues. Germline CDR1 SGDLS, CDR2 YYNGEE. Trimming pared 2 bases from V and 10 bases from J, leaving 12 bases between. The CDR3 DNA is TGTGCCAGCAGCGTGTCGACGGGGAGAGCTTTCTTT. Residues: CASSVSTGRAFF.

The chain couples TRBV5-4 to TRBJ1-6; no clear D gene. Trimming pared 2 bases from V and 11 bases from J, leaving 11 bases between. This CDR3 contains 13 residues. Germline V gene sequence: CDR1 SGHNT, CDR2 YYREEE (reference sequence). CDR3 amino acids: CASSFTDRPPLHF. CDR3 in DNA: TGTGCCAGCAGCTTTACAGATAGACCACCCCTCCACTTT.

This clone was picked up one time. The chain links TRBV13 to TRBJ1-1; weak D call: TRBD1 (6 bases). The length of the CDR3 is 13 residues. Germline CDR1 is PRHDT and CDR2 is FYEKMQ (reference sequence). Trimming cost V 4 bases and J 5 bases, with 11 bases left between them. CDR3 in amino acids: CASSSTQGTEAFF. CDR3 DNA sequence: TGTGCCAGCAGCTCTACCCAGGGGACTGAAGCTTTCTTT.

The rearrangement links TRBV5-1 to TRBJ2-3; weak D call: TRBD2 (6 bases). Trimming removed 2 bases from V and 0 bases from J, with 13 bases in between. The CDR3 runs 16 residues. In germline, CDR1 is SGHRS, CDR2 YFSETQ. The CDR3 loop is CASSLVGEASTDTQYF. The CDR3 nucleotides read TGCGCCAGCAGCTTAGTGGGGGAGGCTAGCACAGATACGCAGTATTTT.

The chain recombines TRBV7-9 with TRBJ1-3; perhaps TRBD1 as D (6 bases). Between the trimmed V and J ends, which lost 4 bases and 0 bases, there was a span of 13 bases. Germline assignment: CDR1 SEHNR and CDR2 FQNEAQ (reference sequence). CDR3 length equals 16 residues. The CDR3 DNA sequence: TGTGCCAGCAGCTCGATCAAACAGGGCTCTGGAAACACCATATATTTT. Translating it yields CASSSIKQGSGNTIYF. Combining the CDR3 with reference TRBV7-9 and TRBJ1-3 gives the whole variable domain DTGVSQNPRHKITKRGQNVTFRCDPISEHNRLYWYRQTLGQGPEFLTYFQNEAQLEKSRLLSDRFSAERPKGSFSTLEIQRTEQGDSAMYLCASSSIKQGSGNTIYFGEGSWLTVV.